Detailed here is one T cell receptor (beta chain). The data were obtained in a study of T cell changes during pregnancy in multiple sclerosis. Sequenced by immunoSEQ multiplex PCR; TCRdb stores in-frame clones only, minus some. The sample has some 60,000 clones; approximately 90% are singletons. Germline loops: CDR1 SQVTM, CDR2 ANQGSEA. This CDR3 has 13 amino acids. V was clipped by 2 bases and J by 0 bases, with 7 bases between them. The receptor comes from a female donor in good health, enrolled as a control in a pregnancy study. The V gene is TRBV29-1, the J gene TRBJ1-1; D call uncertain. Sequencing was performed on peripheral blood, taken in the third trimester of pregnancy. CDR3: CSVEPQMNTEAFF. Here the CDR3 DNA reads TGCAGCGTTGAACCACAGATGAACACTGAAGCTTTCTTT.